The present T cell receptor beta chain was sequenced within a study of CD8+ T cells in alopecia areata. Extraction and reverse transcription of RNA yielded cDNA as the sequencing template. The method was immunoSEQ multiplex PCR; TCRdb's version includes in-frame clones alone and lacks a portion of them. This table has 90,000 to 100,000 clones, 35% to 50% appearing once. The V and J ends lost 6 bases and 12 bases respectively, with 18 bases between them. Germline V gene sequence: CDR1 LGHNT, CDR2 FRNRAP. This CDR3 is built from 13 residues. Material: CD4+ T cells sorted from blood. V is TRBV12-5 and J is TRBJ2-4, with D unresolved. This clonotype was sampled from a human donor with alopecia areata. CDR3 sequence (DNA): TGTGCTAGTGGCCCGTCGAACAGCAGATCTCAGTACTTC. Translation gives CASGPSNSRSQYF.